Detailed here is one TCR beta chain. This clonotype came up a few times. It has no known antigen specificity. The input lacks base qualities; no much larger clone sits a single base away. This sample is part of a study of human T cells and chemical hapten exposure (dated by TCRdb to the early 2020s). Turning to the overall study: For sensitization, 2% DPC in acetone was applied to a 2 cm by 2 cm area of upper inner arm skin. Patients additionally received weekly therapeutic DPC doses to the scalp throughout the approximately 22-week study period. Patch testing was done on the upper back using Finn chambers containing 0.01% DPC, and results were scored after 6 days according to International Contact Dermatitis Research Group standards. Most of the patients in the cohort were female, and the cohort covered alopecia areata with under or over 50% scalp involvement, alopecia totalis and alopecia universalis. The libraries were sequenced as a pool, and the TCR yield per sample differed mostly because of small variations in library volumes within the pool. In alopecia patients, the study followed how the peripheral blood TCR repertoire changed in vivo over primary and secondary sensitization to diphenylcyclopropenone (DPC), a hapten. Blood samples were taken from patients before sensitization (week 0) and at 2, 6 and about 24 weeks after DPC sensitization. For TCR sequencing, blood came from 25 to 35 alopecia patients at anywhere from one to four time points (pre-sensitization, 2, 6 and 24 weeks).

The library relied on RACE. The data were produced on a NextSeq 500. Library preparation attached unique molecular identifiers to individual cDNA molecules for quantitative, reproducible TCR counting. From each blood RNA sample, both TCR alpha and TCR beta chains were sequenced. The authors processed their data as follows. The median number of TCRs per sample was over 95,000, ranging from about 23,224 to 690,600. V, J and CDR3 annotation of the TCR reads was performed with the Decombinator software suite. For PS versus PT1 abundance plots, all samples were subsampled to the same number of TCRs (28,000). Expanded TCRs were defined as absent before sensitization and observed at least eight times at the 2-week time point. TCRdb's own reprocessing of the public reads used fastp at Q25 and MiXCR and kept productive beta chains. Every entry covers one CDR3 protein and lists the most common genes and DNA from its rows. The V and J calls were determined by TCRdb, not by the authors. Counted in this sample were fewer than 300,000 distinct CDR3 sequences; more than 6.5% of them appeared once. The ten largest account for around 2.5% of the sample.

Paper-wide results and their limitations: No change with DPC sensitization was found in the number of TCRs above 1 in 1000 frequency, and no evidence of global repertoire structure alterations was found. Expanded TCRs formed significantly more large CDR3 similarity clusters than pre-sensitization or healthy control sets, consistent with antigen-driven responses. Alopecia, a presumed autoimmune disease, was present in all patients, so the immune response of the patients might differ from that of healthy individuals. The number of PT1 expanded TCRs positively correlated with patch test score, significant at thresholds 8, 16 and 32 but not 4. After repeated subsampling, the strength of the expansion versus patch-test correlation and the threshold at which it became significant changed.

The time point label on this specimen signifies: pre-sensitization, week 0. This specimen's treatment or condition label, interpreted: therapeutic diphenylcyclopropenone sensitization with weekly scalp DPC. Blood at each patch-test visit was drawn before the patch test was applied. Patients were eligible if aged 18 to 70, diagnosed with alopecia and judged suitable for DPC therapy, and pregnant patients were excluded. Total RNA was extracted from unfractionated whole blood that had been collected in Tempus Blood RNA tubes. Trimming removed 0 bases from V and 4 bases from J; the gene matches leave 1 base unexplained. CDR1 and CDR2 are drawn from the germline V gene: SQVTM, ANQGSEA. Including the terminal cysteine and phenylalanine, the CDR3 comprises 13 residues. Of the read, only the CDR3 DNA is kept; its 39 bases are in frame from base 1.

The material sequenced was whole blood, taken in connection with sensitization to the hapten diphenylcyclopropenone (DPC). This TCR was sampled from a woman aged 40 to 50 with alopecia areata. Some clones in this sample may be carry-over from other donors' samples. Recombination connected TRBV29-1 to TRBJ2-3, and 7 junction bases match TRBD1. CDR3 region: CSVEETGADTQYF. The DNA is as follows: TGCAGCGTTGAAGAAACAGGGGCAGATACGCAGTATTTT.